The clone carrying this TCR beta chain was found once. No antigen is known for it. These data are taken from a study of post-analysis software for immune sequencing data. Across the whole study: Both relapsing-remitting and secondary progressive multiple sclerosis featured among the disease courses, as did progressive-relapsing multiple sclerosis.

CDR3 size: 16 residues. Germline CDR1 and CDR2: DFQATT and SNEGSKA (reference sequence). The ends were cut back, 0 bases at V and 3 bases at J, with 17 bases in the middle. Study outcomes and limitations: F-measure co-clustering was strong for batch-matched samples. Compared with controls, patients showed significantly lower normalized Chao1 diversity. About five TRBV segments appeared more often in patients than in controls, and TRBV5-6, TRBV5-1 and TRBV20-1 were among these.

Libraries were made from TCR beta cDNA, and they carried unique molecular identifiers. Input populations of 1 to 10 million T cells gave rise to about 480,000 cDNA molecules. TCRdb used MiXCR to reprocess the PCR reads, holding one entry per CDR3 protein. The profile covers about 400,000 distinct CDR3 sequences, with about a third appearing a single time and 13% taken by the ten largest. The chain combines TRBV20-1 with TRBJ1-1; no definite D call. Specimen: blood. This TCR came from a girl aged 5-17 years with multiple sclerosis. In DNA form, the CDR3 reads TGCAGTGCTAGAGACAGCGCAATGGTTTCTTACACTGAAGCTTTCTTT. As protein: CSARDSAMVSYTEAFF.